This TCR beta chain was identified in a study of shared T cell receptors in the human thymus. Assay: immunoSEQ multiplex PCR; the TCRdb copy retains only in-frame clones and omits some. The repertoire consists of 550,000 to 800,000 clones, with 80% to 90% occurring once and the leading ten covering 0.0095% to 0.011%. This clone showed up just once. These records were also assigned to another study, of human thymus T cells. That work states: What appeared biased in thymic and blood repertoires was the usage of V and J genes.

Sequencing used thymocytes. The origin of this receptor is a girl under three years old with a congenital heart defect.

CDR3 DNA: TGTGCCAGCAGCTTAATCCGGACCGGGGGGGTAACTGAAGCTTTCTTT. As protein: CASSLIRTGGVTEAFF. The V gene is TRBV5-6, the J gene TRBJ1-1, with a tentative D call TRBD1 (5 bases). The germline V gene has CDR1 SGHDT and CDR2 YYEEEE. The CDR3 is 16 amino acids. Trimming removed 2 bases from V and 5 bases from J, with 19 bases in between. The whole variable domain, remainder taken from reference TRBV5-6 and TRBJ1-1, is DAGVTQSPTHLIKTRGQQVTLRCSPKSGHDTVSWYQQALGQGPQFIFQYYEEEERQRGNFPDRFSGHQFPNYSSELNVNALLLGDSALYLCASSLIRTGGVTEAFFGQGTRLTVV.